This is a list of T cell receptor beta chains from one sample in a study of tumor and adjacent non-tumor tissue in lung cancer. One entry per CDR3 protein, called by TCRdb with MiXCR from the multiplex PCR reads. The repertoire holds fewer than 55,000 distinct CDR3 sequences, roughly 60% seen once, with 15% to 20% in the top ten. Sequencing was performed on distant non-tumor lung tissue. The receptor source for this set is a woman aged 40-49 years with non-small cell lung cancer. CDR3s include the opening cysteine and the closing phenylalanine or tryptophan. Fields, in order: V gene, J gene, clone size, D gene, CDR3 protein, CDR3 DNA. The D gene is left open where the match is weak. Rows give clone size only sometimes, using once, few, many, or a class for an expanded clone.

TRBV6-6	TRBJ1-1	once	-	CAGNAHVEGTEAFF	TGTGCCGGCAACGCACATGTGGAGGGCACTGAAGCTTTCTTT
TRBV6-1	TRBJ1-5	-	-	CACSGSKEVNQPQHF	TGTGCCTGCAGTGGTTCGAAGGAGGTCAATCAGCCCCAGCATTTT
TRBV12-3/TRBV12-4	TRBJ2-3	-	TRBD2	CGSSPRDGTSTDTQYF	TGTGGCAGCAGTCCCCGGGACGGGACTAGCACAGATACCCAGTATTTT
TRBV28	TRBJ1-2	many	-	CASRSPNAGRVYGYTF	TGTGCCAGCAGATCCCCTAACGCGGGGAGGGTTTATGGCTACACCTTC
TRBV12-3/TRBV12-4	TRBJ1-3	many	-	CASSLVGSGNTIYF	TGTGCCAGCAGTTTAGTGGGCTCTGGAAACACCATATATTTT
TRBV6-1	TRBJ2-1	-	-	CASTVPWYTYNEQFF	TGTGCCAGCACAGTTCCATGGTACACCTACAATGAGCAATTCTTC
TRBV2	TRBJ1-1	-	-	CASSEASQLNTEAFF	TGTGCCAGCAGTGAAGCGAGCCAGTTGAACACTGAAGCTTTCTTT
TRBV24-1	TRBJ2-3	many	TRBD1	CATRDRGTDTQYF	TGTGCCACCAGGGACAGGGGAACAGATACGCAGTATTTT
TRBV29-1	TRBJ2-5	-	-	CSVAGEESQETQYF	TGCAGCGTTGCGGGGGAGGAGAGTCAAGAGACCCAGTACTTC
TRBV5-6	TRBJ2-7	many	-	CASERRAYEQYF	TGTGCCAGCGAAAGACGGGCCTACGAGCAGTACTTC
TRBV11-3	TRBJ2-1	-	TRBD2	CARPGTSRIGVQFF	TGTGCCAGGCCCGGGACTAGCAGGATCGGTGTGCAGTTCTTC
TRBV28	TRBJ2-3	-	TRBD1	CASSPWTGESDTQYF	TGTGCCAGCAGTCCCTGGACAGGGGAGTCAGATACGCAGTATTTT
TRBV6-1	TRBJ1-6	-	-	CASREYKGNSPLHF	TGTGCCAGCAGAGAATACAAGGGAAACTCACCCCTCCACTTT
TRBV6-5	TRBJ2-1	-	-	CASSIKPRGINEQFF	TGTGCCAGCAGTATAAAGCCCAGGGGTATAAATGAGCAGTTCTTC
TRBV10-1	TRBJ2-1	-	TRBD2	CASSESQREGPQNVRFF	TGCGCCAGCAGTGAGTCGCAGCGGGAGGGCCCTCAGAATGTGCGGTTCTTC
TRBV30	TRBJ2-1	many	-	CAWSLTTISNEQFF	TGTGCCTGGAGTTTGACCACCATTTCGAATGAGCAGTTCTTC